Sequencing of this T cell receptor (beta chain) was carried out in a study of cytomegalovirus exposure and HLA in healthy donors. Study as a whole: Previous work identified around 120 million unique TCR beta sequences from about 200 million T cells. General study results and limits: As was reported, the classifier diagnosed cytomegalovirus status with high specificity and sensitivity.

Looked up from germline, CDR1 is SGHTA and CDR2 is FQGNSA. V dropped 3 bases and J dropped 5; count of bases not matched to a gene: 3. The CDR3 has 14 residues. Each donor was healthy, and each was a bone marrow donor. PCR primers comprised 60 Vbeta and 13 Jbeta primers. The protocol was immunoSEQ multiplex PCR, while the TCRdb copy is restricted to in-frame clones and leaves out a portion. The repertoire holds around 31,000 clones, 87% seen once, with roughly 2.5% in the top ten. With respect to this clone: Its antigen is undetermined.

This chain joins TRBV7-2 and TRBJ2-5; 10 positions match TRBD2. This clonotype was sampled from a boy aged 5-17 years in good health and CMV-seronegative. The source material was PBMCs. The CDR3 bases are TGTGCCAGCAGCTTCACTAGCGGGGAGGAGACCCAGTACTTC. It is translated as CASSFTSGEETQYF. The complete variable domain, with remaining parts taken from reference TRBV7-2 and TRBJ2-5, reads GAGVSQSPSNKVTEKGKDVELRCDPISGHTALYWYRQSLGQGLEFLIYFQGNSAPDKSGLPSDRFSAERTGGSVSTLTIQRTQQEDSAVYLCASSFTSGEETQYFGPGTRLLVL.